Below are 21 T cell receptor beta chains sequenced from a single sample in a study of blood T cell repertoires in COVID-19. The repertoire was sequenced with immunoSEQ multiplex PCR; TCRdb's copy has only in-frame clones and lacks some. This sample has just over 80,000 clones; approximately 90% occur once, and the top ten carry under 1.5%. Material for sequencing was PBMCs or T cells enriched from blood (not recorded which). These receptors came from a woman aged 50 to 60 with acute COVID-19.

This clone came up a few times. The V call is TRBV9, the J call TRBJ1-1; no clear D. Germline CDR1 is SGDLS and CDR2 is YYNGEE. CDR3 size: 14 residues. Trimming cost V 4 bases and J 4 bases, with 14 bases left between them. The CDR3 region is CASSLDQTGTEAFF. The CDR3 DNA follows: TGTGCCAGCAGCCTCGATCAGACGGGCACTGAAGCTTTCTTT.

The gene calls are TRBV29-1 and TRBJ1-4; D gene ambiguous. The germline gives CDR1 SQVTM, CDR2 ANQGSEA. The CDR3 has 14 amino acids. The V gene lost 5 bases and the J gene lost 4 bases, with 14 bases spanning the gap. CDR3 in amino acids: CSVLSGEDNEKLFF. CDR3 DNA sequence: TGCAGCGTTCTTTCGGGAGAGGATAATGAAAAACTGTTTTTT.

This chain joins TRBV30 and TRBJ1-5; D remains ambiguous. CDR3 size: 13 residues. V was cut by 4 bases and J by 0 bases, with 7 bases left in between. Germline V gives CDR1 GTSNPN, CDR2 SVGIG (reference sequence). For the CDR3, the DNA is TGTGCCTGGACCCAGAATAGCAATCAGCCCCAGCATTTT. Protein product: CAWTQNSNQPQHF.

This clone was picked up a small number of times. The chain links TRBV7-3 to TRBJ2-2; D is possibly TRBD2 (5 bases). This CDR3 spans 15 amino acids. Germline-derived CDR1 and CDR2 are SGHTA and FQGTGA. V lost 5 bases to trimming and J lost 2 bases, with 12 bases between them. The CDR3 bases are TGTGCCAGCAGCCCGGACTCCATCAACACCGGGGAGCTGTTTTTT. Its translation is CASSPDSINTGELFF.

This clone was detected once. The gene calls are TRBV2 and TRBJ1-6, with 7 bases identical to TRBD1. Per germline, CDR1 SNHLY and CDR2 FYNNEI. The CDR3 is made up of 15 amino acids. V shed 6 bases and J 7 bases; nucleotides not matched to a gene: 9. CDR3 DNA sequence: TGTGCCAGCAGCAGATCCGGGACAGTCAATTCACCCCTCCACTTT. It translates to CASSRSGTVNSPLHF.

This clone was detected once. The chain has TRBV7-2 and TRBJ2-7; TRBD2 matches at 9 bases. The CDR3 totals 13 residues. The J segment lost 6 bases and the V segment lost 5 bases, leaving 5 bases of the junction unmatched. The germline V gene has CDR1 SGHTA and CDR2 FQGNSA. CDR3 coding DNA: TGTGCCAGCAGCCGAAGGCGGGAGGGCGAGCAGTACTTC. It translates to CASSRRREGEQYF. The complete variable domain, with remaining parts taken from reference TRBV7-2 and TRBJ2-7, reads GAGVSQSPSNKVTEKGKDVELRCDPISGHTALYWYRQSLGQGLEFLIYFQGNSAPDKSGLPSDRFSAERTGGSVSTLTIQRTQQEDSAVYLCASSRRREGEQYFGPGTRLTVT.

This sequence joins TRBV19 and TRBJ1-2; a weak D match, TRBD1 (5 bases). The germline gives CDR1 LNHDA, CDR2 SQIVND (reference sequence). Trimming shortened V by 6 bases and J by 6 bases, and 14 bases separated the two germline ends. CDR3 size: 13 residues. CDR3 amino acids: CASRRLGPDGYTF. In nucleotides, the CDR3 is TGTGCCAGTAGAAGACTGGGGCCGGATGGCTACACCTTC.

This rearrangement joins TRBV7-8 to TRBJ2-7; 9 bases are shared with TRBD2. J lost 1 base, V lost 1 base, and 5 bases had no gene match. This CDR3 region has 16 residues. Germline V lookup: CDR1 SGHVS, CDR2 FQNEAQ. DNA for the CDR3: TGTGCCAGCAGCTTAGTAGCGGGGGTGAAATCCTACGAGCAGTACTTC. Its protein is CASSLVAGVKSYEQYF.

This rearrangement joins TRBV3-1 (or the pseudogene TRBV3-2) to TRBJ1-4; D unresolved. Germline CDR1 is LGHDT and CDR2 is YNNKEL (reference sequence). The CDR3 runs 13 residues. Trimming left V 0 bases short and J 7 bases short, with 6 bases between. The CDR3 nucleotides read TGTGCCAGCAGCCAAGACCGGGGTGAAAAACTGTTTTTT. The encoded protein is CASSQDRGEKLFF.

The chain is built from TRBV10-2 and TRBJ2-1, with D unclear. The V and J ends lost 0 bases and 3 bases respectively, with 6 bases between them. The germline V gene has CDR1 WSHSY and CDR2 SAAADI. This CDR3 comprises 14 residues. The CDR3 DNA reads TGCGCCAGCAGTGAGTCACTTCTCTACAATGAGCAGTTCTTC. It codes for CASSESLLYNEQFF.

This clone showed up just once. CDR3 in DNA: TGTGCCAGCAGCTTCGGGAGCGGGAGCACAGATACGCAGTATTTT. It is translated as CASSFGSGSTDTQYF. The chain combines TRBV5-6 with TRBJ2-3; TRBD2 might be the D (6 bases). V dropped 2 bases and J dropped 0 bases, with 10 bases sitting between them. This CDR3 has 15 amino acids. Germline V CDR1 and CDR2: SGHDT, YYEEEE. Based on the CDR3 plus reference TRBV5-6 and TRBJ2-3, the full variable domain is DAGVTQSPTHLIKTRGQQVTLRCSPKSGHDTVSWYQQALGQGPQFIFQYYEEEERQRGNFPDRFSGHQFPNYSSELNVNALLLGDSALYLCASSFGSGSTDTQYFGPGTRLTVL.

J is TRBJ1-6 and V is TRBV3-1 (or the pseudogene TRBV3-2); maybe TRBD1 (6 bases). Germline assignment: CDR1 LGHDT and CDR2 YNNKEL (reference sequence). This CDR3 has 14 amino acids. Trimming removed 6 bases at V and 5 bases at J, with 11 bases between. CDR3 DNA: TGTGCCAGCAGACAGGGCGCCCATAATTCACCCCTCCACTTT. This gives the protein CASRQGAHNSPLHF.

This chain joins TRBV6-5 and TRBJ2-7, with a tentative D call TRBD2 (6 bases). Trimming cost V 4 bases and J 4 bases, with 17 bases left between them. The CDR3 contains 15 residues. Germline CDR1 and CDR2: MNHEY and SVGAGI. In DNA form, the CDR3 reads TGTGCCAGCAGTTTACTCTCGACTAGTACGTACGAGCAGTACTTC. This gives the protein CASSLLSTSTYEQYF.

J is TRBJ2-1 and V is TRBV7-2, with 7 bases aligning to TRBD2. Germline CDR1 SGHTA, CDR2 FQGNSA. The trim removed 6 bases at V and 7 bases at J, leaving 12 bases unmatched. The CDR3 length is 15 residues. In nucleotides, the CDR3 is TGTGCCAGCAGTCCACGGGAGGTTTGGGTTAATGAGCAGTTCTTC. Translated: CASSPREVWVNEQFF.

The CDR3 is CASSLAGTGDEKLFF. As DNA, the CDR3 is TGCGCCAGCAGCTTGGCCGGGACAGGGGATGAAAAACTGTTTTTT. The genes are TRBV5-1 and TRBJ1-4, with 10 positions matching TRBD1. V dropped 0 bases and J dropped 6; count of bases not matched to a gene: 2. Germline-derived CDR1 and CDR2 are SGHRS and YFSETQ. The CDR3 has 15 amino acids.

The rearrangement links TRBV10-3 to TRBJ1-1; D is undetermined. The CDR3 spans 14 residues. Germline-derived CDR1 and CDR2 are ENHRY and SYGVKD. Trimming left V 3 bases short and J 4 bases short, with 12 bases between. The CDR3 loop reads CAISDSTLSTEAFF. For the CDR3, the DNA is TGTGCCATCAGTGACTCGACTCTCTCCACTGAAGCTTTCTTT.

This sequence joins TRBV19 and TRBJ2-2, with TRBD2 as a possible D gene (5 bases). CDR3 length equals 16 residues. CDR1 is LNHDA, CDR2 SQIVND, per germline (reference sequence). V lost 1 base, J lost 2 bases, and 11 bases lay in between. The CDR3 sequence is CASSIGAGRNTGELFF. In DNA, the CDR3 is TGTGCCAGTAGTATAGGGGCGGGCCGCAACACCGGGGAGCTGTTTTTT. The full variable domain, its missing parts supplied by reference TRBV19 and TRBJ2-2, is DGGITQSPKYLFRKEGQNVTLSCEQNLNHDAMYWYRQDPGQGLRLIYYSQIVNDFQKGDIAEGYSVSREKKESFPLTVTSAQKNPTAFYLCASSIGAGRNTGELFFGEGSRLTVL.

J is TRBJ2-2 and V is TRBV7-3; D perhaps matches TRBD2 (7 bases). The V and J ends lost 4 bases and 3 bases respectively, with 15 bases between them. CDR1 SGHTA and CDR2 FQGTGA come from the germline V gene. CDR3 length: 16 residues. As DNA, the CDR3 is TGTGCCAGCAGCTCTAGGGGGAGGGCCGACACCGGGGAGCTGTTTTTT. Translated, it gives CASSSRGRADTGELFF.

The gene calls are TRBV6-5 and TRBJ1-6; 9 bases fit TRBD1. The CDR3 sequence is 15 residues long. The junction had 9 bases not matched to a gene; V was cut back by 6 bases and J by 9 bases. From germline, CDR1 is MNHEY and CDR2 SVGAGI. The CDR3 nucleotides are TGTGCCAGCAGCGCCGGGACAGGGCCGTCTTCACCCCTCCACTTT. This encodes CASSAGTGPSSPLHF.

The V gene is TRBV7-9, the J gene TRBJ2-5; 11 nucleotides match TRBD2. The CDR3 loop spans 15 amino acids. Trimming removed 4 bases from V and 7 bases from J; junction bases left unmatched: 8. The germline V gene encodes CDR1 SEHNR and CDR2 FQNEAQ (reference sequence). CDR3: CASSSIGTSGGTQYF. The CDR3 nucleotides read TGTGCCAGCAGCTCCATTGGGACTAGCGGAGGGACCCAGTACTTC.

The chain recombines TRBV4-2 with TRBJ1-4; 11 nucleotides match TRBD1. V gave up 4 bases and J gave up 7 bases; unmatched junction bases: 5. The CDR3 totals 15 residues. Germline CDR1 LGHNA, CDR2 YNFKEQ. The CDR3 DNA sequence: TGTGCCAGCAGCCCAGGGGGACAGGGGGGTGAAAAACTGTTTTTT. Translating gives CASSPGGQGGEKLFF.